This T cell receptor (beta chain) is drawn from a study of T cells after yellow fever vaccination. Findings and limits, study-wide: Peaking on day 5 versus 15, the secondary response was faster but weaker.

TCRdb fed the 5' RACE reads into MiXCR, producing one record per CDR3 protein. Of approximately 260,000 distinct CDR3 sequences listed, roughly 13% are singletons. Regarding this clonotype: The target antigen is unknown.

The length of the CDR3 is 10 residues. Germline CDR1 and CDR2: DFQATT and SNEGSKA (reference sequence). The clonotype comes from a man under 40 who received the YFV17D yellow fever vaccine. The genes are TRBV20-1 and TRBJ1-2; TRBD1 matches at 7 bases. Sequenced material: CD4+ T cells sorted from PBMCs, taken 45 days after the yellow fever booster vaccination. The CDR3 DNA sequence: TGCAGCGCCAGGGGGTTTGGCTACACCTTC. Translated: CSARGFGYTF.